One T cell receptor (beta chain) is described in this entry. What it binds is unknown. This sample is part of a study of vaccination effects on CD4 cells after COVID-19. Regarding the study as a whole: After vaccination, at late timepoints, clones induced by infection and by vaccine contracted markedly. Convalescent patients numbered few in the study; early post-infection timepoints were missing entirely.

Within the ViraFEST assay, antigen-specific CD4+ T cells underwent expansion with viral peptide pools prior to sequencing. Subsequent to a culture period of more than 9 days, CD4+ T cells were isolated. Participants got two doses of BNT162b2 or mRNA-1273 vaccine. Per germline, CDR1 KGHSH and CDR2 LQKENI. V shed 1 base and J shed 5 bases, with 13 bases lying between them. The CDR3 is made up of 15 amino acids. Assay used: immunoSEQ multiplex PCR; TCRdb lists only in-frame clones, some missing. The sample yields approximately 83,000 clones, around four fifths seen once. The receptor comes from a human donor who received a COVID-19 vaccine. This chain connects TRBV18 to TRBJ2-3; D possibly corresponds to TRBD2 (6 bases). Sequencing was performed on CD4+ T cells from PBMCs cultured with HCoV-OC43 spike peptides, taken after COVID-19 vaccination. Subset described: HCoV-OC43 spike overlapping peptide pool stimulation. DNA of the CDR3: TGTGCCAGCTCACCACTCGGGGGATTCGAAGATACGCAGTATTTT. It translates to CASSPLGGFEDTQYF.